The next 27 T cell receptor beta chains were all read from a single sample in a study of brain T cells in children with intractable seizures. Sequencing used immunoSEQ multiplex PCR; TCRdb keeps in-frame clones, though not all of them. The table lists roughly 80,000 clones, approximately 94% of them singletons. Material: peripheral blood, obtained at surgery. The receptors were sampled from a boy in the first two years of life with tuberous sclerosis and intractable seizures.

The chain employs TRBV7-8 and TRBJ2-7; D might be TRBD2 (6 bases). The germline CDR1 and CDR2 sequences are SGHVS and FQNEAQ. The CDR3 is 14 residues long. The V end was cut by 5 bases, the J end by 0 bases, with 11 bases between. Written as DNA, the CDR3 is TGTGCCAGCAGCCTCTCCGGGAGCTCCTACGAGCAGTACTTC. It yields the protein CASSLSGSSYEQYF.

Concerning this clone itself: This CDR3 is also generated by other DNA sequences in the sample. The J gene is TRBJ1-2, the V gene TRBV27, with TRBD1 matching 7 bases. Trimming removed 2 bases from V and 5 bases from J; junction bases left unmatched: 2. CDR3 length equals 13 residues. The germline gives CDR1 MNHEY, CDR2 SMNVEV (reference sequence). The CDR3 is CASSLQGGYGYTF. CDR3 bases: TGTGCCAGCAGTTTACAGGGGGGGTATGGCTACACCTTC.

The rearrangement joins TRBV7-8 to TRBJ1-1, with 10 bases fitting TRBD1. Germline V CDR1 and CDR2: SGHVS, FQNEAQ. The CDR3 runs to 16 residues. The ends lost 0 bases at V and 5 bases at J; junction bases unmatched: 6. The CDR3 sequence: CASSLARTGGSTEAFF. The CDR3 region has the DNA TGTGCCAGCAGCTTAGCTCGGACAGGGGGAAGTACTGAAGCTTTCTTT. Based on the CDR3 plus reference TRBV7-8 and TRBJ1-1, the full variable domain is GAGVSQSPRYKVAKRGQDVALRCDPISGHVSLFWYQQALGQGPEFLTYFQNEAQLDKSGLPSDRFFAERPEGSVSTLKIQRTQQEDSAVYLCASSLARTGGSTEAFFGQGTRLTVV.

The chain has TRBV25-1 and TRBJ2-7; the D is unclear. The V gene lost 3 bases and the J gene lost 3 bases, with 18 bases spanning the gap. CDR1 and CDR2 from the germline V gene are MGHDK and SYGVNS. This CDR3 has 16 residues. The CDR3 nucleotides are TGTGCCAGCAGTGACGTATACCCCCCTGGGGTCTACGAGCAGTACTTC. As protein: CASSDVYPPGVYEQYF.

This chain uses TRBV15 with TRBJ2-5; 8 nucleotides line up with TRBD2. Trimming cost V 2 bases and J 2 bases; bases outside gene matches: 7. The CDR3 runs to 16 residues. Germline CDR1 is LNHNV and CDR2 is YYDKDF (reference sequence). The CDR3 region has the DNA TGTGCCACCAGCAGATCATTGATAGCGGGGCAAGAGACCCAGTACTTC. Translation: CATSRSLIAGQETQYF.

The chain couples TRBV30 to TRBJ1-2; D uncertain. V dropped 0 bases and J dropped 7 bases, with 15 bases sitting between them. The CDR3 extends over 14 amino acids. The germline gives CDR1 GTSNPN, CDR2 SVGIG (reference sequence). The DNA of the CDR3 is TGTGCCTGGAGTGTACTCGGAAACCCGGCTGGCTACACCTTC. Its translation: CAWSVLGNPAGYTF.

The J gene is TRBJ2-6, the V gene TRBV2; the D gene is possibly TRBD2 (8 bases). CDR1 and CDR2 from the germline V gene are SNHLY and FYNNEI. The CDR3 runs 17 residues. Deletions cut 10 bases from V and 0 bases from J, with 19 bases between. CDR3 residues: CATRREGAFSGANVLTF. The CDR3 nucleotides are TGTGCCACACGACGGGAGGGGGCCTTCTCTGGGGCCAACGTCCTGACTTTC.

CDR3 nucleotides: TGTGCCAGCAGCATCCCAAAAGGGACTAGCGGGGGCACAGATACGCAGTATTTT. Translated: CASSIPKGTSGGTDTQYF. V is TRBV7-8 and J is TRBJ2-3; 13 bases fit TRBD2. Looked up from germline, CDR1 is SGHVS and CDR2 is FQNEAQ. Trimming removed 5 bases from V and 1 base from J; junction bases left unmatched: 9. The CDR3 totals 18 residues.

J is TRBJ2-5 and V is TRBV19; no definite D call. Germline V gene lookup returns CDR1 LNHDA and CDR2 SQIVND (reference sequence). The CDR3 is 15 residues long. The V and J ends lost 3 bases and 2 bases respectively, with 13 bases between them. CDR3 amino acids: CASSISWTVQETQYF. The CDR3 bases are TGTGCCAGTAGTATTTCATGGACGGTTCAAGAGACCCAGTACTTC.

The chain is built from TRBV19 and TRBJ2-1, with D perhaps matching TRBD2 (6 bases). V was cut by 1 base and J by 6 bases, with 13 bases left in between. Germline V lookup: CDR1 LNHDA, CDR2 SQIVND (reference sequence). The CDR3 extends over 15 amino acids. CDR3 in amino acids: CASSIALGTPNEQFF. CDR3 DNA sequence: TGTGCCAGTAGTATAGCCCTAGGGACTCCCAATGAGCAGTTCTTC. Based on the CDR3 plus reference TRBV19 and TRBJ2-1, the full variable domain is DGGITQSPKYLFRKEGQNVTLSCEQNLNHDAMYWYRQDPGQGLRLIYYSQIVNDFQKGDIAEGYSVSREKKESFPLTVTSAQKNPTAFYLCASSIALGTPNEQFFGPGTRLTVL.

J is TRBJ2-3 and V is TRBV6-2 or TRBV6-3; the match to TRBD1 covers 11 bases. The CDR3 spans 16 residues. CDR1 and CDR2 from the germline V gene are MNHEY and SVGEGT. With 5 bases clipped from V and 6 bases from J, the junction kept 10 bases outside the gene matches. DNA of the CDR3: TGTGCCAGCAGTCCGGACAGGGGGCTTAAAGGGGATACGCAGTATTTT. Amino acids: CASSPDRGLKGDTQYF.

J is TRBJ2-1 and V is TRBV11-1, with unresolved D. Germline values: CDR1 SGHAT, CDR2 FQDESV (reference sequence). The V and J ends lost 3 bases and 0 bases respectively, with 3 bases between them. The CDR3 totals 13 residues. CDR3 nucleotides: TGTGCCAGCAGCTTGAGCTCCTACAATGAGCAGTTCTTC. Its protein is CASSLSSYNEQFF.

This clone was observed a single time. CDR3 DNA: TGTGCCAGCAGCCCCACTAGCGGAAGCTCCTACGAGCAGTACTTC. Translated, it gives CASSPTSGSSYEQYF. The chain carries TRBV28 and TRBJ2-7; 8 nucleotides match TRBD2. V dropped 6 bases and J dropped 0; count of bases not matched to a gene: 7. From germline, CDR1 is MDHEN and CDR2 SYDVKM. The CDR3 totals 15 residues.

The chain joins TRBV3-1 (or the pseudogene TRBV3-2) to TRBJ1-2, with D uncertain. The CDR3 totals 16 residues. Germline V gene lookup returns CDR1 LGHDT and CDR2 YNNKEL (reference sequence). The germline V and J ends were trimmed by 1 base and 1 base, with 13 bases remaining between them. The CDR3 DNA follows: TGTGCCAGCAGCCAAGTTTCGGGTGGATATAACTATGGCTACACCTTC. Encoded protein: CASSQVSGGYNYGYTF.

V and J are TRBV7-6 and TRBJ1-1; unclear D gene. The CDR3 has 15 amino acids. Germline V gene lookup returns CDR1 SGHVS and CDR2 FNYEAQ. V lost 2 bases to trimming and J lost 8 bases, with 18 bases between them. The CDR3 region is CASSLSPGSPLEAFF. The CDR3 DNA is TGTGCCAGCAGCTTAAGTCCGGGGTCACCTCTGGAAGCTTTCTTT.

This clone was detected only once. The gene calls are TRBV7-3 and TRBJ2-3, with a weak D call TRBD2 (5 bases). V shed 4 bases and J shed 9 bases, with 26 bases lying between them. This CDR3 is built from 17 residues. Looked up from germline, CDR1 is SGHTA and CDR2 is FQGTGA. The CDR3 region has the DNA TGTGCCAGCAGCTCCCGAACCCGGAAAAGCGGCAGAGCAACGCAGTATTTT. Its translation is CASSSRTRKSGRATQYF.

The chain joins TRBV5-1 to TRBJ1-3; D is unclear. The CDR3 loop spans 14 amino acids. Between the trimmed V and J ends, which lost 0 bases and 6 bases, there was a span of 10 bases. The germline V gene has CDR1 SGHRS and CDR2 YFSETQ. CDR3 amino acids: CASSLAGGVNTIYF. DNA of the CDR3: TGCGCCAGCAGCTTGGCCGGTGGAGTAAACACCATATATTTT.

V usage is TRBV6-5 and J usage is TRBJ2-4; D gene ambiguous. This CDR3 spans 13 amino acids. Germline CDR1 is MNHEY and CDR2 is SVGAGI. V lost 5 bases and J 1 base, leaving 6 bases between the germline ends. In DNA, the CDR3 is TGTGCCAGCAGTCAGGAGGCCAAAAACATTCAGTACTTC. Translation: CASSQEAKNIQYF.

J is TRBJ2-2 and V is TRBV5-6, with unresolved D. Germline-derived CDR1 and CDR2 are SGHDT and YYEEEE. The length of the CDR3 is 17 residues. V was shortened by 4 bases and J by 4 bases, with 20 bases between the two germline ends. The CDR3 here is CASSLQPGSGPTGELFF. As DNA, the CDR3 is TGTGCCAGCAGCCTCCAGCCCGGGTCGGGCCCCACCGGGGAGCTGTTTTTT.

CDR3 in DNA: TGTGCCAGCAGTTTCGGACAGGGAGAGCAGTTCTTC. Translating it yields CASSFGQGEQFF. The chain uses TRBV12-3 or TRBV12-4 and TRBJ2-1; 8 bases match TRBD1. With 3 bases clipped from V and 10 bases from J, the junction kept 2 bases outside the gene matches. The CDR3 contains 12 residues.

In regard to this clone: Its ends do not fully match the called genes, so a read error is possible. The rearrangement links TRBV7-7 to TRBJ2-1, with D perhaps matching TRBD2 (5 bases). This CDR3 contains 16 residues. CDR1 and CDR2 (germline): SSHAT, FNYEAQ (reference sequence). Here the CDR3 reads CASSLGGYNIYNEQFF. DNA for the CDR3: TGTGCTAGCAGCTTAGGCGGGTATAATATTTACAATGAGCAGTTCTTC.

The chain has TRBV7-9 and TRBJ2-1; tentative D call: TRBD2 (6 bases). Germline V CDR1 and CDR2: SEHNR, FQNEAQ (reference sequence). V dropped 1 base and J dropped 0 bases, with 13 bases sitting between them. The CDR3 consists of 17 residues. The CDR3 nucleotides are TGTGCCAGCAGCTTAGGTGTTGGGACTTACTCCTACAATGAGCAGTTCTTC. Amino acids: CASSLGVGTYSYNEQFF.

The V and J genes are TRBV3-1 (or the pseudogene TRBV3-2) and TRBJ1-3; D is uncertain. The V and J ends lost 1 base and 3 bases respectively, with 10 bases between them. The germline gives CDR1 LGHDT, CDR2 YNNKEL (reference sequence). The CDR3 consists of 15 residues. Here the CDR3 DNA reads TGTGCCAGCAGCCAAGTAATGGAGGTTGGAAACACCATATATTTT. It translates to CASSQVMEVGNTIYF.

The chain links TRBV6-5 to TRBJ1-6; D is possibly TRBD1 (5 bases). V lost 5 bases and J 5 bases, leaving 13 bases between the germline ends. CDR3 length equals 15 residues. Germline lookup yields CDR1 MNHEY and CDR2 SVGAGI. CDR3 sequence (DNA): TGTGCCAGCAGTAGAACGACAGCGGATAATTCACCCCTCCACTTT. This sequence encodes CASSRTTADNSPLHF.

The CDR3 reads CASSSPGTGGTGAKNIQYF. The CDR3, as DNA: TGTGCCAGCAGCTCGCCCGGGACAGGGGGGACAGGAGCCAAAAACATTCAGTACTTC. The V and J genes are TRBV11-2 and TRBJ2-4, with TRBD1 matching over 11 bases. J was trimmed by 0 bases and V by 4 bases; bases with no gene match: 11. The CDR3 is made up of 19 amino acids. Germline CDR1 SGHAT, CDR2 FQNNGV.

J is TRBJ2-3 and V is TRBV30, with 7 bases identical to TRBD2. V lost 0 bases, J lost 3 bases, and 3 bases stayed unmatched. This CDR3 has 14 residues. Germline CDR1 is GTSNPN and CDR2 is SVGIG (reference sequence). The CDR3 here is CAWSVTGGTDTQYF. The CDR3 DNA sequence: TGTGCCTGGAGTGTAACGGGGGGAACAGATACGCAGTATTTT. Looking up the rest from reference TRBV30 and TRBJ2-3 gives the full variable domain: SQTIHQWPATLVQPVGSPLSLECTVEGTSNPNLYWYRQAAGRGLQLLFYSVGIGQISSEVPQNLSASRPQDRQFILSSKKLLLSDSGFYLCAWSVTGGTDTQYFGPGTRLTVL.

The V and J genes are TRBV12-5 and TRBJ2-2, with D tentatively TRBD2 (7 bases). Trimming removed 8 bases at V and 4 bases at J, with 11 bases between. The CDR3 has 13 residues. Germline loops: CDR1 LGHNT, CDR2 FRNRAP. The chain's CDR3 is CASLGGRTGELFF. The DNA for the CDR3 is TGTGCTAGTTTGGGGGGGCGCACCGGGGAGCTGTTTTTT.